This passage covers 2 T cell receptor beta chains from one sample sequenced in a study of metastatic and nonmetastatic thyroid tumors. MiXCR was used by TCRdb to re-call the PCR reads. The sample contains some 8,800 clones, roughly two fifths of which appear only once. No patient received treatment before thyroid surgery. What was sequenced was tumor tissue. These receptors originate from a male donor with papillary thyroid cancer or a benign thyroid nodule (not recorded which). Some clones in this sample may be carry-over from other donors' samples.

CDR3 nucleotide sequence: TGTGCAAGAAGTTACGGGTCAGACGTGTTCGCCGAGCAGTACTTC. This encodes CARSYGSDVFAEQYF. The genes are TRBV6-2 or TRBV6-3 and TRBJ2-7; the D is unclear. CDR1 and CDR2 from the germline V gene are MNHEY and SVGEGT. The CDR3 extends over 15 amino acids.

The chain employs TRBV20-1 and TRBJ2-1, with D possibly matching TRBD2 (6 bases). Germline V lookup: CDR1 DFQATT, CDR2 SNEGSKA (reference sequence). The CDR3 runs 15 residues. V was cut by 6 bases and J by 9 bases, with 24 bases left in between. The CDR3 region has the DNA TGCAGTGCCTCGTCCGTGGAGGGCCAAATGGCTGAGCAGTTCTTC. Protein sequence: CSASSVEGQMAEQFF.